A single sample gave rise to the 15 T cell receptor beta chains below, sequenced in a study of metastatic and nonmetastatic thyroid tumors. Thyroid surgery took place with no prior treatment in any patient. TCRdb used MiXCR to call clones anew from the PCR reads. The data contain 70,000 or so clones, 13% to 15% of them singletons. The sample taken for sequencing was blood. These receptors were obtained from a male donor with papillary thyroid cancer or a benign thyroid nodule (not recorded which). Some clones in this sample may be carry-over from other donors' samples.

The sample holds many counts of this clone. The chain's CDR3 is CASSARLAGGFSDTQYF. The DNA for the CDR3 is TGTGCCAGCAGCGCGAGACTAGCGGGAGGGTTCTCGGATACGCAGTATTTT. The V call is TRBV9, the J call TRBJ2-3; 14 bases match TRBD2. The trim removed 3 bases at V and 6 bases at J, leaving 9 bases unmatched. The CDR3 totals 17 residues. Looked up from germline, CDR1 is SGDLS and CDR2 is YYNGEE.

This clone was found many times. This chain joins TRBV27 and TRBJ1-2, with TRBD1 matching over 8 bases. The CDR3 loop spans 15 amino acids. Germline V lookup: CDR1 MNHEY, CDR2 SMNVEV (reference sequence). V lost 3 bases and J lost 4; bases outside the gene matches: 7. The CDR3 DNA sequence: TGTGCCAGCAGTTTCTCCGGACAGGGCGTCTATGGCTACACCTTC. Amino acid sequence: CASSFSGQGVYGYTF.

The chain carries TRBV19 and TRBJ1-2; tentative D call: TRBD1 (5 bases). CDR3 length: 13 amino acids. Trimming removed 10 bases from V and 4 bases from J, with 16 bases in between. The V gene's germline CDR1 is LNHDA and CDR2 SQIVND (reference sequence). The CDR3 region has the DNA TGTGCCACCTCTAAACAGGAAATCTATGGCTACACCTTC. As protein: CATSKQEIYGYTF. Full variable domain (outside the CDR3, taken from reference TRBV19 and TRBJ1-2): DGGITQSPKYLFRKEGQNVTLSCEQNLNHDAMYWYRQDPGQGLRLIYYSQIVNDFQKGDIAEGYSVSREKKESFPLTVTSAQKNPTAFYLCATSKQEIYGYTFGSGTRLTVV.

This clone was seen ten or more times. The chain has TRBV6-1 and TRBJ1-3, with 8 bases fitting TRBD1. The CDR3 spans 16 residues. After removal of 7 bases from V and 4 bases from J, the junction contained 12 bases not matched to a gene. The germline gives CDR1 MNHNS, CDR2 SASEGT. CDR3 in DNA: TGTGCCAGCAACCCGACAGGGGATGGGTCCGGAAACACCATATATTTT. As protein: CASNPTGDGSGNTIYF.

This clone was seen ten or more times. J is TRBJ1-1 and V is TRBV5-4; D might be TRBD1 (6 bases). Germline loops: CDR1 SGHNT, CDR2 YYREEE (reference sequence). CDR3 size: 13 residues. Trimming pared 1 base from V and 5 bases from J, leaving 9 bases between. For the CDR3, the DNA is TGTGCCAGCAGCTTGATTCAGGGGACTGAAGCTTTCTTT. Its translation: CASSLIQGTEAFF.

This clone was counted at least ten times. V and J are TRBV11-2 and TRBJ2-7, with 8 bases aligning to TRBD1. V lost 4 bases to trimming and J lost 2 bases; unmatched junction nucleotides: 1. CDR1 is SGHAT, CDR2 FQNNGV, per germline. CDR3 size: 13 residues. Written as DNA, the CDR3 is TGTGCCAGCAGCTCGGACAGGGCCTACGAGCAGTACTTC. It yields the protein CASSSDRAYEQYF. The whole variable domain, filled in from reference TRBV11-2 and TRBJ2-7, reads EAGVAQSPRYKIIEKRQSVAFWCNPISGHATLYWYQQILGQGPKLLIQFQNNGVVDDSQLPKDRFSAERLKGVDSTLKIQPAKLEDSAVYLCASSSDRAYEQYFGPGTRLTVT.

This clone showed up many times. V is TRBV6-4 and J is TRBJ2-4; no firm D call. The V end lost 5 bases, the J end lost 4 bases, and 24 bases lay between the germline ends. The germline V gene encodes CDR1 MRHNA and CDR2 SNTAGT. CDR3 length equals 18 residues. The CDR3 spells CASSIGKAPPVGKNIQYF. The CDR3 nucleotides are TGTGCCAGCAGTATAGGTAAGGCCCCCCCGGTCGGGAAAAACATTCAGTACTTC.

Ten or more counts support this clone. The chain joins TRBV18 to TRBJ2-7; no clear D gene. V lost 5 bases to trimming and J lost 0 bases, with 2 bases between them. The V gene's germline CDR1 is KGHSH and CDR2 LQKENI. The CDR3 is 11 amino acids. CDR3 nucleotide sequence: TGTGCCAGCTCATCCTCCTACGAGCAGTACGTC. This gives the protein CASSSSYEQYV.

This clone came up many times. This chain connects TRBV27 to TRBJ2-5, with 7 nucleotides matching TRBD1. This CDR3 contains 15 residues. After removal of 6 bases from V and 5 bases from J, the junction contained 12 bases not matched to a gene. Germline assignment: CDR1 MNHEY and CDR2 SMNVEV (reference sequence). The CDR3 region is CASRTGTVPAETQYF. The CDR3 DNA reads TGTGCCAGCAGGACGGGGACAGTTCCGGCGGAGACCCAGTACTTC.

Many counts were recorded for this clone. The chain links TRBV6-2 or TRBV6-3 to TRBJ2-3, with TRBD2 matching over 8 bases. Germline CDR1 and CDR2: MNHEY and SVGEGT. CDR3 length: 16 amino acids. After removal of 4 bases from V and 8 bases from J, the junction contained 14 bases not matched to a gene. CDR3 sequence reads: CASSWSSGSGSGTQYF. Written as DNA, the CDR3 is TGTGCCAGCAGTTGGTCCAGCGGGAGTGGCTCGGGTACGCAGTATTTT.

This clone was counted only a few times. The chain links TRBV6-1 to TRBJ1-5; D is possibly TRBD1 (6 bases). The germline CDR1 and CDR2 sequences are MNHNS and SASEGT. V lost 9 bases and J 4 bases, leaving 19 bases between the germline ends. CDR3 size: 15 residues. CDR3 protein: CASGWGGGGNQPQHF. The CDR3 nucleotides read TGTGCCAGTGGCTGGGGGGGCGGCGGGAATCAGCCCCAGCATTTT.

Ten or more counts support this clone. The chain links TRBV19 to TRBJ2-1; D might be TRBD2 (5 bases). The CDR3 extends over 15 amino acids. Germline CDR1 is LNHDA and CDR2 is SQIVND (reference sequence). V dropped 3 bases and J dropped 0 bases, with 9 bases sitting between them. The DNA of the CDR3 is TGTGCCAGTAGTATGGGTGGAGGCTCCTACAATGAGCAGTTCTTC. It yields the protein CASSMGGGSYNEQFF.

This rearrangement joins TRBV6-6 to TRBJ2-7; 13 nucleotides align to TRBD2. Germline assignment: CDR1 MNHNY and CDR2 SVGAGI (reference sequence). This CDR3 spans 15 amino acids. V shed 4 bases, J shed 10 bases, and the junction held 10 bases outside the gene matches. The chain's CDR3 is CASSWGLAGTHYQYF. The CDR3 nucleotides read TGTGCCAGCAGTTGGGGACTAGCGGGAACCCACTATCAGTACTTC.

Remarks on this clone: This sequence may be a read error, since a much larger clone differs from it by one base. This sequence joins TRBV5-1 and TRBJ2-5; 9 bases line up with TRBD2. Germline trimming cut 1 base from V and 5 bases from J; bases unmatched to any gene: 9. CDR1 and CDR2 (germline): SGHRS, YFSETQ. The CDR3 consists of 16 residues. CDR3 DNA sequence: TGCGCCAGCAGCTTGTATCTAGCGGGATCGGTGGAGACCCAGTACTTC. It translates to CASSLYLAGSVETQYF. Full variable domain (missing parts from reference TRBV5-1 and TRBJ2-5): KAGVTQTPRYLIKTRGQQVTLSCSPISGHRSVSWYQQTPGQGLQFLFEYFSETQRNKGNFPGRFSGRQFSNSRSEMNVSTLELGDSALYLCASSLYLAGSVETQYFGPGTRLLVL.

A note on this clone: No conserved phenylalanine or tryptophan is present at the end of the CDR3, so a read error is the likely explanation. The chain is built from TRBV11-2 and TRBJ2-1; TRBD2 agrees at 10 bases. This CDR3 is built from 16 residues. Looked up from germline, CDR1 is SGHAT and CDR2 is FQNNGV. V lost 6 bases to trimming and J lost 9 bases; unmatched junction nucleotides: 14. CDR3: CASSYPVLAGDGEQFS. The CDR3 region has the DNA TGTGCCAGCAGTTACCCGGTGCTAGCGGGAGATGGTGAGCAGTTCTCC.